This T cell receptor (beta chain) was identified during a study of T cell responses to AZD1222 COVID-19 vaccine. Overall study: Pooling was applied to second doses at about 4 or about 12 weeks. Overall study results and limits: Only a handful of AZD1222 recipients tested seropositive at baseline. Clonal diversity may have been underestimated, and the donors were mostly white British, with more females than males. Spike-spanning, vaccine-associated CD4 TCRs were dominant at 160-218 and 743-854.

The protocol was immunoSEQ multiplex PCR, while the TCRdb copy is restricted to in-frame clones and leaves out a portion. This sample carries some 120,000 clones, approximately 85% of them seen once, and the ten largest clones take about 9.8%. As concerns this clone: Its target is not known.

The CDR3 is 16 amino acids. The J segment lost 7 bases and the V segment lost 0 bases, leaving 7 bases of the junction unmatched. Germline-derived CDR1 and CDR2 are MGHDK and SYGVNS. V is TRBV25-1 and J is TRBJ1-4; the match to TRBD1 covers 8 bases. The TCR sequence derives from an adult in good health. The sample here was peripheral blood, taken on day 0 of AZD1222 vaccination. The CDR3 loop reads CASSEYITGGSEKLFF. The CDR3 DNA reads TGTGCCAGCAGTGAATATATCACAGGGGGGAGTGAAAAACTGTTTTTT.